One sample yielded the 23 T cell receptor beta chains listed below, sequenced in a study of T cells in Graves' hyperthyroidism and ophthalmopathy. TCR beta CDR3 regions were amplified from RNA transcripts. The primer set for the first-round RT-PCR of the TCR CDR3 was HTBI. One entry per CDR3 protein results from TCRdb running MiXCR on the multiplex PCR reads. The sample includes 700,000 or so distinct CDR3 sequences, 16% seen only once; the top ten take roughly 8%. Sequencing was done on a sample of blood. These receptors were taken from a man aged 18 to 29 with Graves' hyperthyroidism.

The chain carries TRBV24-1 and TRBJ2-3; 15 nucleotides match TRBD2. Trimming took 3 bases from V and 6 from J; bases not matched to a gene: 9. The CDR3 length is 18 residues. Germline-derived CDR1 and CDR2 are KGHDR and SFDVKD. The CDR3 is CATSDPYGTSGRLDTQYF. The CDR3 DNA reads TGTGCCACCAGTGATCCATACGGGACTAGCGGGAGGTTGGATACGCAGTATTTT.

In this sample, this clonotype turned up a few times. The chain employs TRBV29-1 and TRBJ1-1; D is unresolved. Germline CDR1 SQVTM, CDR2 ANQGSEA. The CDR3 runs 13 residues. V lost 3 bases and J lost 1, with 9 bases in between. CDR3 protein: CSVDFWGNTEAFF. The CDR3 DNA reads TGCAGCGTTGATTTTTGGGGGAACACTGAAGCTTTCTTT. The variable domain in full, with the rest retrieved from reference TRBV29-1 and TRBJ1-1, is SAVISQKPSRDICQRGTSLTIQCQVDSQVTMMFWYRQQPGQSLTLIATANQGSEATYESGFVIDKFPISRPNLTFSTLTVSNMSPEDSSIYLCSVDFWGNTEAFFGQGTRLTVV.

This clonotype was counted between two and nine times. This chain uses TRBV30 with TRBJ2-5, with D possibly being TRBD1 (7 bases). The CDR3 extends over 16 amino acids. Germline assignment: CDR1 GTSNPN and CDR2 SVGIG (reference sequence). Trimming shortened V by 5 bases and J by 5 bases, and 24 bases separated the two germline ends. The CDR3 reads CAWDSGLRGELETQYF. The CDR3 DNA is TGTGCCTGGGACTCCGGCCTCAGGGGGGAGTTGGAGACCCAGTACTTC.

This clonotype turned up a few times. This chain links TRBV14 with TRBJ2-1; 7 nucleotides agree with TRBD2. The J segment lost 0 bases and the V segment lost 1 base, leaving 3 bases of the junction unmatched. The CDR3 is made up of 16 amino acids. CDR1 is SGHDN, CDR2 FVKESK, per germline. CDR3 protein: CASSQGGTISYNEQFF. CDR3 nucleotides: TGTGCCAGCAGCCAAGGGGGGACTATCTCCTACAATGAGCAGTTCTTC.

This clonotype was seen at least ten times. CDR3 DNA sequence: TGTGCCACCAGCCCCCGGGACAGGGTTTACGAGCAGTACTTC. This encodes CATSPRDRVYEQYF. V is TRBV15 and J is TRBJ2-7, with 9 bases lining up with TRBD1. The germline gives CDR1 LNHNV, CDR2 YYDKDF (reference sequence). This CDR3 has 14 residues. V shed 5 bases and J 4 bases; nucleotides not matched to a gene: 6.

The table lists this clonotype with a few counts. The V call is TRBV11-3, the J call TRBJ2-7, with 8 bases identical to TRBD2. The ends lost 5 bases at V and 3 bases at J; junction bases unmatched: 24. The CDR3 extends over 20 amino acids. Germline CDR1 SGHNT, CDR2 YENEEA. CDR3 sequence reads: CASSQPASGGATNLFYEQYF. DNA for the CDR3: TGTGCCAGCAGCCAACCCGCTTCGGGGGGGGCAACGAACCTTTTCTACGAGCAGTACTTC.

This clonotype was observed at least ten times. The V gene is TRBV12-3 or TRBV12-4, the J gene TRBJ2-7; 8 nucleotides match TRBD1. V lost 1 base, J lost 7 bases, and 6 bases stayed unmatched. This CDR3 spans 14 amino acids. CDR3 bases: TGTGCCAGCAGTTTAGAGGGCAGGGGGCTTGAGCAGTACTTC. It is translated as CASSLEGRGLEQYF.

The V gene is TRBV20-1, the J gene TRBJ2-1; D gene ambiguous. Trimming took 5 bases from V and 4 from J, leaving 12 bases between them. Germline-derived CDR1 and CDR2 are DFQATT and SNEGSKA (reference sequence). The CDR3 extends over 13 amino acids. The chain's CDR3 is CSAPTSWYNEQFF. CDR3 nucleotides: TGCAGTGCTCCCACCAGTTGGTACAATGAGCAGTTCTTC.

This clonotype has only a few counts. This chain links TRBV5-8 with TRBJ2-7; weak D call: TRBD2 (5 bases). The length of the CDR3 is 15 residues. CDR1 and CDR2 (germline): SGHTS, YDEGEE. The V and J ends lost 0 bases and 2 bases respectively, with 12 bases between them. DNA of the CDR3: TGTGCCAGCAGCTTGGGAGGGTGGTCGACCTACGAGCAGTACTTC. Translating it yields CASSLGGWSTYEQYF.

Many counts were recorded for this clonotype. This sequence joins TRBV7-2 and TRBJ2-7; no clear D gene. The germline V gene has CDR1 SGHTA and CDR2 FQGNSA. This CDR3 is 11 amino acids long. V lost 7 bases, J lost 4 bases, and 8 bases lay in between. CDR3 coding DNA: TGTGCCAGCAAAGGACCTTACGAGCAGTACTTC. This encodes CASKGPYEQYF.

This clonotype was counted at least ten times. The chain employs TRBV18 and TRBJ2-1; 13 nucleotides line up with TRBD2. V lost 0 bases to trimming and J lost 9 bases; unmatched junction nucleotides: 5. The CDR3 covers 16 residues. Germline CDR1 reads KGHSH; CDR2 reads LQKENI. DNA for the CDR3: TGTGCCAGCTCACCACCCGGACTAGCGGGAGTTGGTGAGCAGTTCTTC. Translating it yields CASSPPGLAGVGEQFF.

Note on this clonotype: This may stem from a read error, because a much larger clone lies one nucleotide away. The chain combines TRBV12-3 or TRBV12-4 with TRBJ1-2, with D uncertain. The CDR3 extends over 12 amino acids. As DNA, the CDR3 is TGTGCCAGCAGTTTAGATTGGAGAGGCTGCACCTTC. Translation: CASSLDWRGCTF.

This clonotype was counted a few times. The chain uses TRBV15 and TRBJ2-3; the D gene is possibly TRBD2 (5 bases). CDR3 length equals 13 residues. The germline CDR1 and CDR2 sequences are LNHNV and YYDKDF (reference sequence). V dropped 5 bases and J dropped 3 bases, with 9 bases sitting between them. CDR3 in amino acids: CATSGSGTDTQYF. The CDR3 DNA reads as TGTGCCACCAGCGGGTCGGGGACAGATACGCAGTATTTT.

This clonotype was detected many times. The CDR3: CASSLGASGIHEQYF. CDR3 DNA sequence: TGTGCCAGCAGCCTAGGGGCTAGCGGGATCCACGAGCAGTACTTC. The V and J genes are TRBV28 and TRBJ2-7, with 9 bases identical to TRBD2. V shed 6 bases and J 5 bases; nucleotides not matched to a gene: 11. CDR1 is MDHEN, CDR2 SYDVKM, per germline. The CDR3 sequence is 15 residues long.

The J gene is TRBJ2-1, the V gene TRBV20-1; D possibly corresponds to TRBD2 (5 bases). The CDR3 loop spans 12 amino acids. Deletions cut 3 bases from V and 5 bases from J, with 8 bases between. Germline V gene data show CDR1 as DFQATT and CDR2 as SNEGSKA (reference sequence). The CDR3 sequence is CSASFGNNEQFF. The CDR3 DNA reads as TGCAGTGCTAGTTTCGGGAACAATGAGCAGTTCTTC.

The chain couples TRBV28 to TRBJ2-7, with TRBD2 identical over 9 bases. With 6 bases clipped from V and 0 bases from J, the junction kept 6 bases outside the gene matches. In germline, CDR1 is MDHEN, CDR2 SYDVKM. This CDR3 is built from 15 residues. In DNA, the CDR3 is TGTGCCAGCAGCCGGACTAGCGACAGCTCCTACGAGCAGTACTTC. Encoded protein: CASSRTSDSSYEQYF. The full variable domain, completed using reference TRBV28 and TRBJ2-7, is DVKVTQSSRYLVKRTGEKVFLECVQDMDHENMFWYRQDPGLGLRLIYFSYDVKMKEKGDIPEGYSVSREKKERFSLILESASTNQTSMYLCASSRTSDSSYEQYFGPGTRLTVT.

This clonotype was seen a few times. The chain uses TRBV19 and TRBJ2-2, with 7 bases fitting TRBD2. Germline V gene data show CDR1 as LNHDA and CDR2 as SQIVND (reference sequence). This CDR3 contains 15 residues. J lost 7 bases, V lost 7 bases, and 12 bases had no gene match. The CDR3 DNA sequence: TGTGCCAGTACAGGGTGGGAGGGCCTGAGCGGGGAGCTGTTTTTT. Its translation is CASTGWEGLSGELFF.

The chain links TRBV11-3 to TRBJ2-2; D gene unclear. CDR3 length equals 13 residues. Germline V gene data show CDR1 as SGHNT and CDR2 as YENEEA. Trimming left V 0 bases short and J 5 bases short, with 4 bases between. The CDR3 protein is CASSLDETGELFF. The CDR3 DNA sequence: TGTGCCAGCAGCTTAGATGAGACCGGGGAGCTGTTTTTT.

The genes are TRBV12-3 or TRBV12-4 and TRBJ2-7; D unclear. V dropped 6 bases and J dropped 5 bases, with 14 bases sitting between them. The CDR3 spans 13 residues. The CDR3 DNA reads TGTGCCAGCAGCCCTACTACAGTCCACGAGCAGTACTTC. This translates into CASSPTTVHEQYF.

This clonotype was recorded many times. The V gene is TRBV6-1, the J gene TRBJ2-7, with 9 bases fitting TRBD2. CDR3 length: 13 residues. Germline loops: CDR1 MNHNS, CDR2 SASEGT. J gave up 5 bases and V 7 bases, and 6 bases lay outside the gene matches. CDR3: CASKPSGVHEQYF. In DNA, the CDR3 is TGTGCCAGCAAGCCTAGCGGGGTACACGAGCAGTACTTC.

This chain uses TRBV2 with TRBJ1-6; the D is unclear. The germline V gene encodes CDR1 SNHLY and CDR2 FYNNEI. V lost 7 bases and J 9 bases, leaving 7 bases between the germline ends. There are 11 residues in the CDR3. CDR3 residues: CASMASSPLHF. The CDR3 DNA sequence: TGTGCCAGCATGGCCAGTTCACCCCTCCACTTT.

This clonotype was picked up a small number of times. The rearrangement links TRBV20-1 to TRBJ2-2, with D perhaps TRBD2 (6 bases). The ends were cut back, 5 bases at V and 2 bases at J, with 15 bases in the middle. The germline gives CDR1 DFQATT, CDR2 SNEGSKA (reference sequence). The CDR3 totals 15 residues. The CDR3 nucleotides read TGCAGTGCTGGCCACCCGGGACTTAACACCGGGGAGCTGTTTTTT. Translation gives CSAGHPGLNTGELFF.

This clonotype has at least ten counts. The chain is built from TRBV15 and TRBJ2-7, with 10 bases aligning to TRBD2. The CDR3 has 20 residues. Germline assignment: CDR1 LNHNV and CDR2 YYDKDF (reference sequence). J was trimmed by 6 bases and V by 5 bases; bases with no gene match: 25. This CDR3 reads CATSPQGEWTSGFSRSEQYF. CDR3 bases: TGTGCCACCAGCCCTCAGGGGGAATGGACTAGCGGTTTCTCGAGGTCCGAGCAGTACTTC.